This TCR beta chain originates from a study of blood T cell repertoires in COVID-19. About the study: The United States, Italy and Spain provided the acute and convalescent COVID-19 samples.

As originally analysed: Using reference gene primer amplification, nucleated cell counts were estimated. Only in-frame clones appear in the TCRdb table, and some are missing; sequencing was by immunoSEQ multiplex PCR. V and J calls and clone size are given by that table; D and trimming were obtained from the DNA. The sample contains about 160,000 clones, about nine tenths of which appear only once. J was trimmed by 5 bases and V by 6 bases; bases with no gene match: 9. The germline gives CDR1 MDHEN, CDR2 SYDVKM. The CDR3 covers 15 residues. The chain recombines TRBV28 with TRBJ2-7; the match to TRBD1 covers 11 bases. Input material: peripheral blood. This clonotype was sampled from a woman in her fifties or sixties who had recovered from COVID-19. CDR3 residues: CASSTRTGGDHEQYF. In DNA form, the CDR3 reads TGTGCCAGCAGCACCCGGACAGGGGGCGACCACGAGCAGTACTTC.